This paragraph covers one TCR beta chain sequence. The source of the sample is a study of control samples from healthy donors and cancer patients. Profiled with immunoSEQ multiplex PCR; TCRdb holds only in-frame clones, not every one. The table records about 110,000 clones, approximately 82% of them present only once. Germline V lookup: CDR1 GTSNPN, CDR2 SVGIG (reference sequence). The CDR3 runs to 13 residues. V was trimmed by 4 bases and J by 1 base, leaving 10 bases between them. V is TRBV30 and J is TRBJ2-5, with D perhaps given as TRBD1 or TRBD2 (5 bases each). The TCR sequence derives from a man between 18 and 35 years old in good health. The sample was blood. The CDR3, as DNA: TGTGCCTGGAACCTCGGGACCCAAGAGACCCAGTACTTC. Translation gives CAWNLGTQETQYF.